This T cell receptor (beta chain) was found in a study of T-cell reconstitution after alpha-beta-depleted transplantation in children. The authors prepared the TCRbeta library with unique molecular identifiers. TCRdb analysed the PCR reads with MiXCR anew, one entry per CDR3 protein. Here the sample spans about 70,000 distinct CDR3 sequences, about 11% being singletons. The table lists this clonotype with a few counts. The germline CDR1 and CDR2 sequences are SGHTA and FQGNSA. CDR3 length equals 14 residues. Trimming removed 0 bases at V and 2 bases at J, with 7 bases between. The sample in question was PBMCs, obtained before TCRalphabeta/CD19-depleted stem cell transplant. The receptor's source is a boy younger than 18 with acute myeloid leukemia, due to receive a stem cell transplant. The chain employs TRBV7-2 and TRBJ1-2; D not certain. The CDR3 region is CASSLARMNYGYTF. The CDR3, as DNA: TGTGCCAGCAGCTTAGCTCGTATGAACTATGGCTACACCTTC.